This TCR beta chain was captured by sequencing in a study of beta chain features in type 1 diabetes. The study, taken as a whole, reports: High TCR expression in some cells could lead to their over-representation in cDNA sequencing.

Comments on this clone: The antigen remains unidentified. One end of the junction does not line up with germline, which may come from a read error.

The CDR3 covers 14 residues. Germline CDR1 LGHNA, CDR2 YSLEER. Since all of the isolated RNA was reverse transcribed, expressed TCRB transcripts were what got sequenced. Sequencing was performed with immunoSEQ multiplex PCR; in TCRdb, only in-frame clones are kept and a portion is missing. The data contain 250,000 to 400,000 clones, around 15% of them singletons. Sorted populations all exceeded 95% purity. The chain has TRBV4-3 and TRBJ1-1; TRBD1 matches 10 bases. This clonotype was obtained from a man between 25 and 39 years old in good health. Sequencing used central memory CD4+ T cells from blood. This chain's CDR3 is CASSQDLPGTGEIF. The CDR3 DNA follows: TGCGCCAGCAGCCAAGATCTTCCCGGGACAGGGGAAATCTTT.